One sample yielded the 24 T cell receptor beta chains listed below, sequenced in a study of T-cell reconstitution after alpha-beta-depleted transplantation in children. Molecular barcoding with unique molecular identifiers was used for the TCRbeta library. TCRdb redid the calling of the PCR reads with MiXCR, one entry per CDR3 protein. The data contain 800,000 to 1,000,000 distinct CDR3 sequences, roughly 29% of them seen just once; the ten biggest clones take up around 30%. The input for sequencing was PBMCs, mostly from graft donor cells, taken 360 days after TCRalphabeta/CD19-depleted stem cell transplant. The source is a boy younger than two who had a stem cell transplant for SCID, so the T cells may come from the graft donor.

There are a few counts of this clonotype. The rearrangement joins TRBV25-1 to TRBJ1-6; D may be TRBD1 (6 bases). Germline V gene sequence: CDR1 MGHDK, CDR2 SYGVNS. Trimming left V 0 bases short and J 8 bases short, with 14 bases between. The CDR3 length is 16 residues. CDR3 sequence (DNA): TGTGCCAGCAGTGAATATAGGGGAGCAGGGGATTCACCCCTCCACTTT. It yields the protein CASSEYRGAGDSPLHF.

J is TRBJ2-3 and V is TRBV18; D gene uncertain. The germline gives CDR1 KGHSH, CDR2 LQKENI. The CDR3 length is 16 residues. V gave up 5 bases and J gave up 5 bases, with 20 bases separating them. This chain's CDR3 is CASSLWPRYWRDTQYF. The DNA for the CDR3 is TGTGCCAGCTCATTATGGCCCCGATACTGGAGAGATACGCAGTATTTT.

This clonotype was seen a few times. The rearrangement uses TRBV5-1 and TRBJ2-1; 7 nucleotides align to TRBD1. The CDR3 sequence is 15 residues long. CDR1 SGHRS and CDR2 YFSETQ come from the germline V gene. Trimming took 3 bases from V and 7 from J; bases not matched to a gene: 10. CDR3 nucleotides: TGCGCCAGCAGCTCAGACCGGGACAGACGAAATGAGCAGTTCTTC. Protein: CASSSDRDRRNEQFF.

This clonotype was detected a few times. This chain connects TRBV7-2 to TRBJ2-7, with a tentative D call TRBD1 (6 bases). Per germline, CDR1 SGHTA and CDR2 FQGNSA. The CDR3 length is 15 residues. The V gene lost 0 bases and the J gene lost 3 bases, with 12 bases spanning the gap. The CDR3 sequence is CASSLALQGHYEQYF. The DNA of the CDR3 is TGTGCCAGCAGCTTAGCGTTACAGGGTCACTACGAGCAGTACTTC.

The chain recombines TRBV9 with TRBJ2-3; D possibly uses TRBD1 or TRBD2 (6 bases each). V lost 4 bases to trimming and J lost 6 bases, with 12 bases between them. CDR1 and CDR2 (germline): SGDLS, YYNGEE. The CDR3 consists of 13 residues. The CDR3 here is CASSQQGRDTQYF. The CDR3 DNA reads TGTGCCAGCAGCCAGCAGGGGAGGGATACGCAGTATTTT. Using reference TRBV9 and TRBJ2-3 for the parts outside the CDR3, the full variable domain is DSGVTQTPKHLITATGQRVTLRCSPRSGDLSVYWYQQSLDQGLQFLIQYYNGEERAKGNILERFSAQQFPDLHSELNLSSLELGDSALYFCASSQQGRDTQYFGPGTRLTVL.

In its sample, this clonotype was seen a few times. The genes are TRBV12-3 or TRBV12-4 and TRBJ2-5; 8 nucleotides match TRBD2. There are 15 residues in the CDR3. Trimming removed 6 bases from V and 0 bases from J; junction bases left unmatched: 6. CDR3 DNA sequence: TGTGCCAGCAGACCCCCCGGGGGGGACCAAGAGACCCAGTACTTC. Protein product: CASRPPGGDQETQYF.

This clonotype was picked up a small number of times. CDR3 DNA sequence: TGTGCCAGCAGCTTAGTTGGGAGCGTCAATGAGCAGTTCTTC. Its translation is CASSLVGSVNEQFF. The chain joins TRBV7-8 to TRBJ2-1, with D tentatively TRBD2 (5 bases). The ends were cut back, 1 base at V and 6 bases at J, with 10 bases in the middle. The CDR3 has 14 residues. Germline V CDR1 and CDR2: SGHVS, FQNEAQ.

In this sample, this clonotype turned up a few times. The chain combines TRBV4-1 with TRBJ2-7; 7 nucleotides line up with TRBD2. The CDR3 runs to 15 residues. Trimming at V came to 1 base and at J to 5 bases, leaving 8 bases not matched to a gene. Germline values: CDR1 MGHRA, CDR2 YSYEKL. The CDR3 DNA follows: TGCGCCAGCAGCCAAGCGCACGGGGGGAGGGACGAGCAGTACTTC. As protein: CASSQAHGGRDEQYF.

The CDR3 loop reads CSVFNHNEQFF. CDR3 nucleotides: TGCAGCGTTTTCAATCACAATGAGCAGTTCTTC. The chain carries TRBV29-1 and TRBJ2-1; D is unresolved. The CDR3 has 11 amino acids. Trimming cost V 5 bases and J 5 bases, with 7 bases left between them. The V gene's germline CDR1 is SQVTM and CDR2 ANQGSEA.

The V call is TRBV25-1, the J call TRBJ2-7; D may be TRBD1 (7 bases). The CDR3 totals 12 residues. Germline assignment: CDR1 MGHDK and CDR2 SYGVNS. Trimming removed 8 bases at V and 2 bases at J, with 10 bases between. The CDR3 is CASGGTAYEQYF. The DNA for the CDR3 is TGTGCCAGCGGCGGGACAGCCTACGAGCAGTACTTC.

The genes are TRBV29-1 and TRBJ2-1; TRBD2 agrees at 11 bases. The ends lost 5 bases at V and 1 base at J; junction bases unmatched: 7. The CDR3 runs 16 residues. The germline V gene has CDR1 SQVTM and CDR2 ANQGSEA. CDR3 bases: TGCAGCGTTCCGACTAGCGGGGTGTCGTCCTACAATGAGCAGTTCTTC. Translating it yields CSVPTSGVSSYNEQFF.

This rearrangement joins TRBV12-3 or TRBV12-4 to TRBJ2-2; D gene unclear. The V end lost 6 bases, the J end lost 6 bases, and 8 bases lay between the germline ends. The CDR3 loop spans 12 amino acids. The CDR3 DNA follows: TGTGCCAGCAGCCGCAGTTCCGGGGAGCTGTTTTTT. Translated, it gives CASSRSSGELFF.

Of note for this clonotype: One junction end disagrees with the germline gene, perhaps due to a read error. The CDR3 DNA sequence: TGTGCCAGCAGCATACACCCTAGCGGGGGGACCGAGGAGCTGTTTTTT. Its translation is CASSIHPSGGTEELFF. The V and J genes are TRBV9 and TRBJ2-2; 11 bases fit TRBD2. The CDR3 consists of 16 residues. The germline CDR1 and CDR2 sequences are SGDLS and YYNGEE.

V usage is TRBV4-1 and J usage is TRBJ2-1; the match to TRBD2 covers 11 bases. CDR1 is MGHRA, CDR2 YSYEKL, per germline. The J segment lost 2 bases and the V segment lost 2 bases, leaving 8 bases of the junction unmatched. The CDR3 has 18 amino acids. The CDR3 DNA sequence: TGCGCCAGCAGCCAAAGTCCAACGGGACTAGCGGCCTACAATGAGCAGTTCTTC. This gives the protein CASSQSPTGLAAYNEQFF.

The rearrangement links TRBV24-1 to TRBJ2-1; D perhaps matches TRBD1 (6 bases). Trimming pared 5 bases from V and 6 bases from J, leaving 19 bases between. This CDR3 spans 16 amino acids. Germline CDR1 and CDR2: KGHDR and SFDVKD. The CDR3 is CATSAQDSYLFNEQFF. The CDR3 DNA follows: TGTGCCACCAGTGCCCAGGACAGCTATCTTTTCAATGAGCAGTTCTTC.

This clonotype has just one count. A read error is likely, as this CDR3 ends without the conserved phenylalanine or tryptophan. CDR3 coding DNA: TGTGCCAGCAGTTATAATTCCGGCGGGGAGCAGACCCAGTACTTA. Amino acid sequence: CASSYNSGGEQTQYL. The chain carries TRBV6-5 and TRBJ2-5, with a possible D match to TRBD2 (6 bases). V lost 3 bases and J lost 6, with 17 bases in between. Per germline, CDR1 MNHEY and CDR2 SVGAGI. The CDR3 covers 15 residues.

This clonotype was seen a handful of times. V and J are TRBV4-1 and TRBJ1-5, with TRBD1 as a possible D gene (5 bases). CDR1 MGHRA and CDR2 YSYEKL come from the germline V gene. The length of the CDR3 is 15 residues. V was clipped by 5 bases and J by 0 bases, with 11 bases between them. The CDR3 region is CASSARTGSNQPQHF. The CDR3 nucleotides read TGCGCCAGCAGCGCCCGAACAGGTAGCAATCAGCCCCAGCATTTT.

This clonotype came up a few times. V is TRBV20-1 and J is TRBJ1-1; D remains ambiguous. The V gene lost 0 bases and the J gene lost 3 bases, with 8 bases spanning the gap. CDR1 is DFQATT and CDR2 is SNEGSKA in the germline V gene (reference sequence). This CDR3 has 13 amino acids. CDR3 bases: TGCAGTGCTAGAGAGGATGGGGACACTGAAGCTTTCTTT. Encoded protein: CSAREDGDTEAFF.

The rearrangement uses TRBV6-5 and TRBJ2-3; D gene ambiguous. Germline V gene sequence: CDR1 MNHEY, CDR2 SVGAGI. Trimming cost V 0 bases and J 2 bases, with 12 bases left between them. The CDR3 is 16 residues long. The CDR3 sequence is CASSYSTGLVTDTQYF. The CDR3 DNA follows: TGTGCCAGCAGTTACTCGACCGGGCTGGTCACAGATACGCAGTATTTT.

The gene calls are TRBV6-1 and TRBJ2-3; 7 bases are shared with TRBD2. CDR1 and CDR2 (germline): MNHNS, SASEGT. The CDR3 consists of 15 residues. The trim removed 8 bases at V and 1 base at J, leaving 9 bases unmatched. CDR3: CASALGGEGTDTQYF. In DNA, the CDR3 is TGTGCCAGCGCCCTGGGGGGGGAAGGCACAGATACGCAGTATTTT.

The V call is TRBV5-1, the J call TRBJ2-5, with D possibly TRBD1 on 6 matching bases. The CDR3 contains 17 residues. Trimming stripped 0 bases from V and 5 bases from J, with 20 bases between. Germline-derived CDR1 and CDR2 are SGHRS and YFSETQ. The CDR3 DNA reads as TGCGCCAGCAGCTTGGCCGGCGGTCCAGGGGTTGGGGAGACCCAGTACTTC. It encodes CASSLAGGPGVGETQYF.

The chain carries TRBV20-1 and TRBJ2-5; TRBD1 or TRBD2 may be the D gene (6 bases each). CDR1 is DFQATT, CDR2 SNEGSKA, per germline (reference sequence). This CDR3 is 14 amino acids long. V was shortened by 3 bases and J by 5 bases, with 16 bases between the two germline ends. This chain's CDR3 is CSASEMGGWETQYF. The CDR3 DNA reads TGCAGTGCTAGTGAAATGGGGGGCTGGGAGACCCAGTACTTC.

This chain connects TRBV20-1 to TRBJ1-5; 9 nucleotides match TRBD1. V was pared by 6 bases and J by 1 base, with 4 bases of the junction left unmatched. The CDR3 has 14 amino acids. The germline CDR1 and CDR2 sequences are DFQATT and SNEGSKA (reference sequence). The CDR3 here is CSAHRGPSNQPQHF. The CDR3 DNA sequence: TGCAGTGCCCACAGGGGGCCCAGCAATCAGCCCCAGCATTTT.

The CDR3 loop reads CASSQGYSRVGDEQYF. In DNA, the CDR3 is TGCGCCAGCAGCCAAGGATATAGTAGAGTAGGTGACGAGCAGTACTTC. V usage is TRBV4-1 and J usage is TRBJ2-7; D gene ambiguous. The CDR3 loop spans 16 amino acids. V was trimmed by 1 base and J by 5 bases, leaving 18 bases between them. The germline V gene has CDR1 MGHRA and CDR2 YSYEKL.